The 30 T cell receptor beta chains reported below all come from one sample, sequenced in a study of T cell changes during pregnancy in multiple sclerosis. Using immunoSEQ multiplex PCR, the repertoire was profiled, and TCRdb retains in-frame clones only, with some absent. The sample includes tens of thousands of clones, roughly nine tenths of them seen just once. Sequenced here: peripheral blood, sampled in the first trimester of pregnancy. These receptors originate from a female donor in good health, enrolled as a control in a pregnancy study.

The rearrangement links TRBV19 to TRBJ1-4; D gene uncertain. The germline CDR1 and CDR2 sequences are LNHDA and SQIVND (reference sequence). Trimming removed 4 bases at V and 7 bases at J, with 10 bases between. CDR3 length: 13 amino acids. The CDR3 sequence: CASSNFRGEKLFF. The DNA for the CDR3 is TGTGCCAGTAGTAACTTCCGGGGTGAAAAACTGTTTTTT. Filled out from reference TRBV19 and TRBJ1-4, the complete variable domain reads DGGITQSPKYLFRKEGQNVTLSCEQNLNHDAMYWYRQDPGQGLRLIYYSQIVNDFQKGDIAEGYSVSREKKESFPLTVTSAQKNPTAFYLCASSNFRGEKLFFGSGTQLSVL.

The chain is built from TRBV5-6 and TRBJ2-5; 9 nucleotides agree with TRBD2. V shed 2 bases, J shed 0 bases, and the junction held 2 bases outside the gene matches. The CDR3 has 15 residues. CDR1 and CDR2 (germline): SGHDT, YYEEEE. CDR3 sequence reads: CASSLLAGDQETQYF. The CDR3 coding sequence is TGTGCCAGCAGCTTACTAGCGGGTGACCAAGAGACCCAGTACTTC.

This sequence joins TRBV5-5 and TRBJ1-3; no clear D gene. The germline V gene encodes CDR1 SGHKS and CDR2 YYEKEE (reference sequence). The CDR3 has 17 amino acids. Trimming cost V 3 bases and J 0 bases, with 16 bases left between them. The CDR3 bases are TGTGCCAGCAGCTCGAGCCTTATGGTTAGCTCTGGAAACACCATATATTTT. It translates to CASSSSLMVSSGNTIYF.

V and J are TRBV7-9 and TRBJ1-3; D is possibly TRBD1 (5 bases). The CDR3 is 17 residues long. With 5 bases removed from V and 0 bases from J, the gap between germline ends came to 17 bases. Germline V lookup: CDR1 SEHNR, CDR2 FQNEAQ (reference sequence). For the CDR3, the DNA is TGTGCCAGCAGCCCAAGACCGGGGGAGGTCTCTGGAAACACCATATATTTT. Translation gives CASSPRPGEVSGNTIYF.

The rearrangement joins TRBV7-7 to TRBJ2-1, with 8 nucleotides matching TRBD2. Germline assignment: CDR1 SSHAT and CDR2 FNYEAQ (reference sequence). With 8 bases clipped from V and 4 bases from J, the junction kept 16 bases outside the gene matches. The CDR3 has 17 amino acids. The CDR3 protein is CASGPTLPSGGYNEQFF. The CDR3 region has the DNA TGTGCCAGCGGCCCAACACTTCCCAGCGGGGGTTACAATGAGCAGTTCTTC. Full variable domain (missing parts from reference TRBV7-7 and TRBJ2-1): GAGVSQSPRYKVTKRGQDVTLRCDPISSHATLYWYQQALGQGPEFLTYFNYEAQPDKSGLPSDRFSAERPEGSISTLTIQRTEQRDSAMYRCASGPTLPSGGYNEQFFGPGTRLTVL.

The V gene is TRBV13, the J gene TRBJ1-4; 11 bases align to TRBD1. V shed 5 bases, J shed 8 bases, and the junction held 7 bases outside the gene matches. This CDR3 is built from 15 residues. Germline CDR1 and CDR2: PRHDT and FYEKMQ (reference sequence). CDR3: CASSRAGTGGEKLFF. In DNA form, the CDR3 reads TGTGCCAGCAGCCGAGCCGGGACAGGGGGAGAAAAACTGTTTTTT.

V and J are TRBV6-5 and TRBJ1-1; 9 positions agree with TRBD1. The CDR3 has 14 amino acids. Unmatched junction bases numbered 8, after V lost 6 bases and J lost 6 bases. Looked up from germline, CDR1 is MNHEY and CDR2 is SVGAGI. CDR3 nucleotide sequence: TGTGCCAGCAGCAACGGACAGGGGTGGGCTGAAGCTTTCTTT. This sequence encodes CASSNGQGWAEAFF.

The J gene is TRBJ2-7, the V gene TRBV11-2, with D possibly TRBD2 on 5 matching bases. V was cut by 3 bases and J by 3 bases, with 12 bases left in between. CDR3 size: 14 residues. In germline, CDR1 is SGHAT, CDR2 FQNNGV. The CDR3 reads CASSLGDVLYEQYF. CDR3 bases: TGTGCCAGCAGCTTGGGAGATGTCCTCTACGAGCAGTACTTC.

The chain employs TRBV5-5 and TRBJ2-7, with TRBD1 matching over 11 bases. Germline V CDR1 and CDR2: SGHKS, YYEKEE (reference sequence). The CDR3 totals 14 residues. V shed 3 bases, J shed 6 bases, and the junction held 5 bases outside the gene matches. CDR3 protein: CASSYFGTGGEQYF. The DNA of the CDR3 is TGTGCCAGCAGCTACTTTGGGACAGGGGGCGAGCAGTACTTC.

The chain joins TRBV4-1 to TRBJ1-3; TRBD1 matches at 11 bases. In germline, CDR1 is MGHRA, CDR2 YSYEKL. V lost 3 bases, J lost 2 bases, and 0 bases stayed unmatched. The CDR3 is 15 residues long. The CDR3 DNA reads as TGCGCCAGCAGCCAGGGACAGGGGGCTGGAAACACCATATATTTT. Translating gives CASSQGQGAGNTIYF.

This chain connects TRBV7-2 to TRBJ2-7; TRBD2 matches 9 bases. The CDR3 runs 16 residues. V shed 6 bases, J shed 2 bases, and the junction held 11 bases outside the gene matches. Germline CDR1 reads SGHTA; CDR2 reads FQGNSA. CDR3: CASSRVAGVSPYEQYF. For the CDR3, the DNA is TGTGCCAGCAGTCGAGTAGCGGGGGTATCCCCCTACGAGCAGTACTTC.

The V and J genes are TRBV15 and TRBJ1-4; D ambiguous. CDR3 length: 15 amino acids. Germline CDR1 reads LNHNV; CDR2 reads YYDKDF (reference sequence). Trimming left V 5 bases short and J 3 bases short, with 13 bases between. CDR3 sequence reads: CATSRGGQANEKLFF. The CDR3 DNA sequence: TGTGCCACCAGCCGCGGCGGGCAGGCTAATGAAAAACTGTTTTTT.

The chain recombines TRBV7-9 with TRBJ1-1; D gene ambiguous. The V end lost 1 base, the J end lost 3 bases, and 6 bases lay between the germline ends. The CDR3 has 13 residues. CDR1 is SEHNR, CDR2 FQNEAQ, per germline (reference sequence). DNA for the CDR3: TGTGCCAGCAGCTTAGACTTGGACACTGAAGCTTTCTTT. This gives the protein CASSLDLDTEAFF.

The rearrangement uses TRBV7-6 and TRBJ2-1; D unclear. This CDR3 has 15 amino acids. The V gene's germline CDR1 is SGHVS and CDR2 FNYEAQ. V was trimmed by 10 bases and J by 2 bases, leaving 18 bases between them. The CDR3 DNA is TGTGCCATCTCCCAAGCCGTTTTTCCCTACAATGAGCAGTTCTTC. Protein product: CAISQAVFPYNEQFF.

V is TRBV27 and J is TRBJ2-5; D unresolved. Germline V gene sequence: CDR1 MNHEY, CDR2 SMNVEV (reference sequence). V was trimmed by 2 bases and J by 2 bases, leaving 6 bases between them. The CDR3 runs to 13 residues. DNA for the CDR3: TGTGCCAGCAGTTTACGAGGACAAGAGACCCAGTACTTC. Translating gives CASSLRGQETQYF.

As concerns this clone: One end of the junction varies from germline; a read error may be responsible. The chain employs TRBV11-2 and TRBJ1-2, with a possible D match to TRBD1 (6 bases). This CDR3 contains 16 residues. Germline assignment: CDR1 SGHAT and CDR2 FQNNGV. CDR3 DNA sequence: TGTGCCAGCAGCTTATCCGGGGGGGCTATTAACCATGGCTACACCTTC. Translation: CASSLSGGAINHGYTF.

The J gene is TRBJ1-5, the V gene TRBV19; D call uncertain. Germline-derived CDR1 and CDR2 are LNHDA and SQIVND (reference sequence). The CDR3 length is 14 residues. The V end was cut by 5 bases, the J end by 5 bases, with 13 bases between. The CDR3 DNA sequence: TGTGCCAGTAGTTTTCCGGGTCTTTATCAGCCCCAGCATTTT. Protein product: CASSFPGLYQPQHF. The entire variable domain, with the rest obtained from reference TRBV19 and TRBJ1-5, is as follows: DGGITQSPKYLFRKEGQNVTLSCEQNLNHDAMYWYRQDPGQGLRLIYYSQIVNDFQKGDIAEGYSVSREKKESFPLTVTSAQKNPTAFYLCASSFPGLYQPQHFGDGTRLSIL.

This clone was detected only once. The chain combines TRBV6-5 with TRBJ2-5; no firm D call. Trimming removed 0 bases at V and 5 bases at J, with 10 bases between. The CDR3 length is 14 residues. Germline V gives CDR1 MNHEY, CDR2 SVGAGI. The CDR3 reads CASSYSTPRETQYF. The CDR3 DNA follows: TGTGCCAGCAGTTACTCGACACCTCGGGAGACCCAGTACTTC.

This clone was recorded only once. V is TRBV15 and J is TRBJ2-3; tentatively, D is TRBD2 (6 bases). The V gene's germline CDR1 is LNHNV and CDR2 YYDKDF (reference sequence). The CDR3 consists of 15 residues. V gave up 1 base and J gave up 3 bases, with 11 bases separating them. The CDR3 DNA sequence: TGTGCCACCAGCAGAGCGGGACTCCTGACAGATACGCAGTATTTT. Encoded protein: CATSRAGLLTDTQYF.

This chain uses TRBV30 with TRBJ1-1, with D unclear. The CDR3 is 13 residues long. Per the germline V gene, CDR1 is GTSNPN and CDR2 is SVGIG (reference sequence). Trimming took 0 bases from V and 6 from J, leaving 11 bases between them. The CDR3 nucleotides are TGTGCCTGGAGTGTAAACAGCTTGCCTGAAGCTTTCTTT. Protein sequence: CAWSVNSLPEAFF.

This clone was seen only a few times. The genes are TRBV7-9 and TRBJ1-4; weak D call: TRBD1 (6 bases). In germline, CDR1 is SEHNR, CDR2 FQNEAQ (reference sequence). V shed 5 bases and J shed 4 bases, with 17 bases lying between them. The CDR3 spans 16 residues. The DNA of the CDR3 is TGTGCCAGCAGCCCACTGGGGGCGCGTGATAATGAAAAACTGTTTTTT. Translation: CASSPLGARDNEKLFF.

The CDR3 protein is CASSYGQRGENEQFF. The CDR3 nucleotides are TGTGCCAGCAGTTACGGTCAGCGGGGGGAGAATGAGCAGTTCTTC. The chain recombines TRBV6-5 with TRBJ2-1; 9 bases agree with TRBD2. CDR1 is MNHEY and CDR2 is SVGAGI in the germline V gene. This CDR3 has 15 residues. Trimming cost V 2 bases and J 7 bases; bases outside gene matches: 6.

This clone was observed a single time. The chain is built from TRBV7-5 and TRBJ2-7; TRBD2, as called in the table, went unchecked against the DNA. TRBV7-5 counts as a pseudogene. The CDR3 consists of 13 residues. CDR3 sequence (DNA): TGTGCCAGCCTTAGCGACCGCTCCTACGAGCAGTACTTC. It is translated as CASLSDRSYEQYF.

The gene calls are TRBV7-3 and TRBJ2-1, with 9 bases fitting TRBD2. Trimming removed 5 bases from V and 7 bases from J; junction bases left unmatched: 12. This CDR3 spans 16 amino acids. The germline gives CDR1 SGHTA, CDR2 FQGTGA. The CDR3 bases are TGTGCCAGCAGCCCTCTGGCGGGTAGCGGGAGAAATGAGCAGTTCTTC. It translates to CASSPLAGSGRNEQFF.

This chain links TRBV29-1 with TRBJ1-2; 7 bases are a match to TRBD1. V dropped 6 bases and J dropped 8; count of bases not matched to a gene: 15. Per the germline V gene, CDR1 is SQVTM and CDR2 is ANQGSEA. The CDR3 sequence is 14 residues long. Written as DNA, the CDR3 is TGCAGCGTCCCGAGAGAGGGGGCGCGGAGAGGCTACACCTTC. It yields the protein CSVPREGARRGYTF.

This clone was seen only once. The chain has TRBV30 and TRBJ1-6; D is uncertain. V gave up 1 base and J gave up 10 bases, with 11 bases separating them. The CDR3 sequence is 13 residues long. Per germline, CDR1 GTSNPN and CDR2 SVGIG (reference sequence). The CDR3, as DNA: TGTGCCTGGAGTGAATCGCCGGGGTCACCCCTCCACTTT. Its translation is CAWSESPGSPLHF.

This chain uses TRBV6-5 with TRBJ1-1; D unclear. With 6 bases removed from V and 1 base from J, the gap between germline ends came to 9 bases. The CDR3 has 13 residues. Per the germline V gene, CDR1 is MNHEY and CDR2 is SVGAGI. This chain's CDR3 is CASSFEGNTEAFF. The CDR3, as DNA: TGTGCCAGCAGCTTTGAGGGGAACACTGAAGCTTTCTTT.

The CDR3 nucleotides read TGCGCCAGCAGCCCCCGAGCCCCTTCCATCTACAATGAGCAGTTCTTC. Translating it yields CASSPRAPSIYNEQFF. The chain recombines TRBV4-3 with TRBJ2-1, with unresolved D. The CDR3 has 16 amino acids. The germline CDR1 and CDR2 sequences are LGHNA and YSLEER. V lost 4 bases and J 3 bases, leaving 16 bases between the germline ends.

The V call is TRBV5-1, the J call TRBJ2-5; D is possibly TRBD2 (5 bases). Germline V gene sequence: CDR1 SGHRS, CDR2 YFSETQ. This CDR3 contains 14 residues. Trimming stripped 1 base from V and 1 base from J, with 8 bases between. This CDR3 is CASSLSGFQETQYF. CDR3 coding DNA: TGCGCCAGCAGCTTGTCGGGGTTCCAAGAGACCCAGTACTTC.

This clone appeared once. V and J are TRBV2 and TRBJ2-2; possibly TRBD2 for D (5 bases). Trimming took 5 bases from V and 6 from J, leaving 19 bases between them. The CDR3 runs 16 residues. Germline V lookup: CDR1 SNHLY, CDR2 FYNNEI. The CDR3 reads CASSLDTVASAGELFF. Written as DNA, the CDR3 is TGTGCCAGCAGTCTTGATACAGTAGCGTCGGCCGGGGAGCTGTTTTTT. Drawing the rest from reference TRBV2 and TRBJ2-2, the complete variable domain is EPEVTQTPSHQVTQMGQEVILRCVPISNHLYFYWYRQILGQKVEFLVSFYNNEISEKSEIFDDQFSVERPDGSNFTLKIRSTKLEDSAMYFCASSLDTVASAGELFFGEGSRLTVL.